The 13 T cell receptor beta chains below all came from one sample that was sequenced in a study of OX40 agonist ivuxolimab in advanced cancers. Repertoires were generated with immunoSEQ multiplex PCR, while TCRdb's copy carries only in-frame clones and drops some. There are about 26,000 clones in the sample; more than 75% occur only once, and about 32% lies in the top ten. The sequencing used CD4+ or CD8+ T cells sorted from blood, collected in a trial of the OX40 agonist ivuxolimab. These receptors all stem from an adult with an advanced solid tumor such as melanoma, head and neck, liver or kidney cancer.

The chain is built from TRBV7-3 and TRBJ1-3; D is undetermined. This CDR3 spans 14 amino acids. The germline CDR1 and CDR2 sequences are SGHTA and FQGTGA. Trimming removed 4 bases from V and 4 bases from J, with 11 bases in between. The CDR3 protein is CASSSTGVGNTIYF. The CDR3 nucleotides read TGTGCCAGCAGCTCCACCGGAGTAGGAAACACCATATATTTT.

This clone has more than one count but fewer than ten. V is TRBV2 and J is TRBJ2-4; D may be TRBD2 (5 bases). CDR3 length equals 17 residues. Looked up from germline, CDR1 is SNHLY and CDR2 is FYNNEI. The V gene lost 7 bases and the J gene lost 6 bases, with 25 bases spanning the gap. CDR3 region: CASNPFTDGRTGNIQYF. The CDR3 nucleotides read TGTGCCAGCAACCCTTTTACGGACGGTAGGACTGGAAACATTCAGTACTTC. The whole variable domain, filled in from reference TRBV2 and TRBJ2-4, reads EPEVTQTPSHQVTQMGQEVILRCVPISNHLYFYWYRQILGQKVEFLVSFYNNEISEKSEIFDDQFSVERPDGSNFTLKIRSTKLEDSAMYFCASNPFTDGRTGNIQYFGAGTRLSVL.

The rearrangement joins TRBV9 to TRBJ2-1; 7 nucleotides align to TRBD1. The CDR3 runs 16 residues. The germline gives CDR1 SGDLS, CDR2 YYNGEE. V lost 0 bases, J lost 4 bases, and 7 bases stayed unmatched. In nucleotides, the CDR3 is TGTGCCAGCAGCGTAGATCCCGGACAGGCTTACAATGAGCAGTTCTTC. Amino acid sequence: CASSVDPGQAYNEQFF.

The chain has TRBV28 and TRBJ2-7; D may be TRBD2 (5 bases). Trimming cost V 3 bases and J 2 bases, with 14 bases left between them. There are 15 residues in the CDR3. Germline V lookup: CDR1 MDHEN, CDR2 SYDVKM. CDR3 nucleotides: TGTGCCAGCAGTTTTGGAATAGCGCAAACCTACGAGCAGTACTTC. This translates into CASSFGIAQTYEQYF.

The CDR3 spells CASSLERESDAGSNQPQHF. The CDR3 nucleotides are TGTGCCAGCAGCTTAGAACGGGAATCGGATGCAGGTAGCAATCAGCCCCAGCATTTT. The chain joins TRBV7-9 to TRBJ1-5; D is undetermined. V lost 1 base to trimming and J lost 0 bases, with 19 bases between them. From germline, CDR1 is SEHNR and CDR2 FQNEAQ (reference sequence). The CDR3 has 19 residues.

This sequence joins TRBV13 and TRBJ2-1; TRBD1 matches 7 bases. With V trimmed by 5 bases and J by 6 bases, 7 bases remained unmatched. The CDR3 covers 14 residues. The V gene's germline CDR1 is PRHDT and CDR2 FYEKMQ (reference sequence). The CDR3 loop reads CASSPDRVSNEQFF. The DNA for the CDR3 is TGTGCCAGCAGCCCTGACAGGGTCTCCAATGAGCAGTTCTTC. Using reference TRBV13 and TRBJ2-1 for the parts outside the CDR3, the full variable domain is AAGVIQSPRHLIKEKRETATLKCYPIPRHDTVYWYQQGPGQDPQFLISFYEKMQSDKGSIPDRFSAQQFSDYHSELNMSSLELGDSALYFCASSPDRVSNEQFFGPGTRLTVL.

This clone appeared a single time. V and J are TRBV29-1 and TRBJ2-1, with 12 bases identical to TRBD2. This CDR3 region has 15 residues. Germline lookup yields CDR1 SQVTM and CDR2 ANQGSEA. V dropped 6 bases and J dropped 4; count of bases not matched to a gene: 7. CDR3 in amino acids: CSVSGLAGPYNEQFF. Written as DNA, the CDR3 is TGCAGCGTCTCCGGACTAGCGGGGCCGTACAATGAGCAGTTCTTC.

The CDR3: CASSAQGFFTNTEAFF. The CDR3 nucleotides read TGTGCCAGCAGCGCCCAGGGGTTCTTCACGAACACTGAAGCTTTCTTT. The genes are TRBV9 and TRBJ1-1; D might be TRBD1 (6 bases). V was clipped by 3 bases and J by 1 base, with 16 bases between them. The CDR3 is 16 amino acids. CDR1 and CDR2 (germline): SGDLS, YYNGEE.

CDR3 DNA sequence: TGTGCCACCAGCAAAACTAGCGGTAGCACAGATACGCAGTATTTT. It encodes CATSKTSGSTDTQYF. The chain links TRBV15 to TRBJ2-3; TRBD2 matches at 8 bases. The CDR3 is made up of 15 amino acids. Germline CDR1 reads LNHNV; CDR2 reads YYDKDF (reference sequence). The junction had 3 bases not matched to a gene; V was cut back by 4 bases and J by 0 bases.

CDR3 residues: CASKSAGTGVSYEQYF. The CDR3 DNA reads as TGTGCCAGCAAAAGCGCCGGGACAGGGGTCTCCTACGAGCAGTACTTC. The chain uses TRBV25-1 and TRBJ2-7; TRBD1 agrees at 10 bases. The germline gives CDR1 MGHDK, CDR2 SYGVNS. V dropped 7 bases and J dropped 0; count of bases not matched to a gene: 9. This CDR3 region has 16 residues.

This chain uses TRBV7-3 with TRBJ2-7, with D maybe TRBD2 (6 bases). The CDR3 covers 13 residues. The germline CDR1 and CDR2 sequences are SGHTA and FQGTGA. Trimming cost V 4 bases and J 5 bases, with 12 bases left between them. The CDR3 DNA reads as TGTGCCAGCAGCTCCTCCGGGAGCCACGAGCAGTACTTC. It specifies CASSSSGSHEQYF.

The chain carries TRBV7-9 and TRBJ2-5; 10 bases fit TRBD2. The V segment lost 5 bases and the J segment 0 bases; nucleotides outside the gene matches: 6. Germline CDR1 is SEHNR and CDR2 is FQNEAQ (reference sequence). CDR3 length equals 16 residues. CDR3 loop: CASSPPGLANQETQYF. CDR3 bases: TGTGCCAGCAGCCCCCCGGGACTAGCGAACCAAGAGACCCAGTACTTC.

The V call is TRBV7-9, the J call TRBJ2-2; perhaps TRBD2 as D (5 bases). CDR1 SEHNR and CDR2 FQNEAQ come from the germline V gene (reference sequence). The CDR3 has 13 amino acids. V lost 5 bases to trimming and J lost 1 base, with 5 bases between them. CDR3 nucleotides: TGTGCCAGCAGCGGGAGGAACACCGGGGAGCTGTTTTTT. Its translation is CASSGRNTGELFF.